The 3 T cell receptor beta chains presented below share a single source sample, sequenced in a study of technical replicates of blood from several donors. Only in-frame clones appear in the TCRdb table, and some are missing; sequencing was by immunoSEQ multiplex PCR. The sample includes around 79,000 clones, 94% seen only once; the top ten take approximately 0.41%. The sample consisted of T cells isolated from PBMCs. All receptors derive from a human donor in good health.

The chain carries TRBV2 and TRBJ1-1, with a tentative D call TRBD1 (6 bases). Trimming removed 4 bases from V and 1 base from J, with 16 bases in between. The CDR3 has 16 amino acids. Germline V gene data show CDR1 as SNHLY and CDR2 as FYNNEI. CDR3 DNA sequence: TGTGCCAGCAGTGGAGTAGGGGGGGGGAGGAACACTGAAGCTTTCTTT. It yields the protein CASSGVGGGRNTEAFF.

The chain carries TRBV27 and TRBJ1-5; D perhaps matches TRBD1 (6 bases). V was pared by 8 bases and J by 10 bases, with 18 bases between. The CDR3 is 13 residues long. Per germline, CDR1 MNHEY and CDR2 SMNVEV (reference sequence). The CDR3 nucleotides are TGTGCCAGCGGGGGCAACCTGGGAACACCCCAGCATTTT. Translation: CASGGNLGTPQHF.

The rearrangement uses TRBV4-3 and TRBJ1-2; D ambiguous. Trimming stripped 1 base from V and 8 bases from J, with 8 bases between. CDR3 size: 12 residues. CDR1 is LGHNA, CDR2 YSLEER, per germline. The CDR3 bases are TGCGCCAGCAGCCAAGGGGGAGGAGGCTACACCTTC. Translation gives CASSQGGGGYTF.